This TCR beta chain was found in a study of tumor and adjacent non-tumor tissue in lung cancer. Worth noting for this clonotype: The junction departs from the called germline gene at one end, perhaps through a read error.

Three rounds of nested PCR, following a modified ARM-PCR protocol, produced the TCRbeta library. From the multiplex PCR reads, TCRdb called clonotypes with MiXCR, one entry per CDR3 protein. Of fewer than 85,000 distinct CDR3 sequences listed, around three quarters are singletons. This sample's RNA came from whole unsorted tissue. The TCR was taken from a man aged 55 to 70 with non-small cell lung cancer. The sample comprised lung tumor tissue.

The CDR3 protein is CASSYPGRNNPPLLF. CDR3 sequence (DNA): TGTGCCAGCAGTTACCCGGGACGGAATAATCCACCCCTCCTCTTT. This chain links TRBV6-2 or TRBV6-3 with TRBJ1-6; D may be TRBD1 (5 bases). Per germline, CDR1 MNHEY and CDR2 SVGEGT. This CDR3 comprises 15 residues.